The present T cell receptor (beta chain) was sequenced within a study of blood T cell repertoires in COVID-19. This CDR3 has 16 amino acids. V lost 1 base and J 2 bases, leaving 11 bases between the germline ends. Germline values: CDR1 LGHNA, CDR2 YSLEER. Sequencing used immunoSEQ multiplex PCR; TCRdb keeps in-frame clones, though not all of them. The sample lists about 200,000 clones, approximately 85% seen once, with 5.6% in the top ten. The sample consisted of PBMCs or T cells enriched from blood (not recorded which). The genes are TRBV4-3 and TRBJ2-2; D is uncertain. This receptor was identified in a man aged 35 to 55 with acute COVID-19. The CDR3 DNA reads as TGCGCCAGCAGCCAAGGCCAGGTCTCTAACACCGGGGAGCTGTTTTTT. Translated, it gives CASSQGQVSNTGELFF.